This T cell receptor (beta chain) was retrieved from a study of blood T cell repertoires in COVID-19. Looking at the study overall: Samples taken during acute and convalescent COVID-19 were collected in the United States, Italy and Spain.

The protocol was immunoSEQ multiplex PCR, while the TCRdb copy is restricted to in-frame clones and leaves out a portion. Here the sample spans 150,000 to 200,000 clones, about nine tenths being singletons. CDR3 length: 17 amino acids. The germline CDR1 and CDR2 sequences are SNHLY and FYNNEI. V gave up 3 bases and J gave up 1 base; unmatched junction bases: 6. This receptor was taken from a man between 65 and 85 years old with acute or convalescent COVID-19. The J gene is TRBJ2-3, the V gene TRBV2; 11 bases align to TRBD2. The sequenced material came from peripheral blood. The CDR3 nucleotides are TGTGCCAGCAGTGATCTAGCGGGGGGTCATGGCACAGATACGCAGTATTTT. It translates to CASSDLAGGHGTDTQYF. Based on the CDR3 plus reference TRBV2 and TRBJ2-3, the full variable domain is EPEVTQTPSHQVTQMGQEVILRCVPISNHLYFYWYRQILGQKVEFLVSFYNNEISEKSEIFDDQFSVERPDGSNFTLKIRSTKLEDSAMYFCASSDLAGGHGTDTQYFGPGTRLTVL.